This T cell receptor beta chain derives from a study of blood T cells in healthy people across ages. Study results and limitations: Underestimates were what the diversity estimates from one million T cells were considered to be.

Trimming cost V 6 bases and J 1 base, with 12 bases left between them. The germline V gene has CDR1 DFQATT and CDR2 SNEGSKA (reference sequence). This CDR3 is built from 13 residues. Sample-barcoded 5' priming and a J-beta primer mix drove a second PCR of roughly 7 to 11 cycles. TCRdb re-derived calls from the 5' RACE reads in MiXCR, one entry per CDR3 protein. The repertoire includes about 780,000 distinct CDR3 sequences, 20% to 30% of them detected once, and about 2.9% sits in the top ten. This clonotype was observed a few times. Its antigen is unidentified. Approximately 9.4 milliliters was the volume of peripheral blood drawn from each donor. A minimum of 6 micrograms of total RNA was extracted per sample. These data were likewise used in another study, on T cells of mothers and their children. As reported in that work: Donors comprised three healthy Caucasian mothers plus their six children.

What was sequenced was blood. The rearrangement uses TRBV20-1 and TRBJ1-1; D is unclear. The clonotype comes from a boy aged 5-17 years in good health. The CDR3 is CSARTLPNTEAFF. The CDR3 nucleotides are TGCAGTGCAAGGACTCTACCGAACACTGAAGCTTTCTTT.